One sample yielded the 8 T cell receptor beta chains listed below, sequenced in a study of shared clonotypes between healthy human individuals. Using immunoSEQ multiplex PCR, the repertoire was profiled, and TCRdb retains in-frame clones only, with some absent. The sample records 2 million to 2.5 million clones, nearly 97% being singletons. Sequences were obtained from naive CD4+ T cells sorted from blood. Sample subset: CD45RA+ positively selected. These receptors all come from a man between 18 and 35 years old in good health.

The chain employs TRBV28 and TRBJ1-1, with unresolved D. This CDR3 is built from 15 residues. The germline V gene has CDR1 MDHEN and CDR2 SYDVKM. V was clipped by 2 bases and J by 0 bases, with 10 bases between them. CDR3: CASSLPRSMNTEAFF. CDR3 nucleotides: TGTGCCAGCAGTTTACCCAGGTCCATGAACACTGAAGCTTTCTTT.

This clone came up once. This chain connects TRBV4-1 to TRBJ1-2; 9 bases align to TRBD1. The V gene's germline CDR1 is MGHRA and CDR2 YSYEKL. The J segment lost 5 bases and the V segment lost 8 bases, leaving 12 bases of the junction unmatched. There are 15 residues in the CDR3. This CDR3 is CASRRDPQGAYGYTF. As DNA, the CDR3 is TGCGCCAGCCGTCGAGATCCACAGGGGGCATATGGCTACACCTTC.

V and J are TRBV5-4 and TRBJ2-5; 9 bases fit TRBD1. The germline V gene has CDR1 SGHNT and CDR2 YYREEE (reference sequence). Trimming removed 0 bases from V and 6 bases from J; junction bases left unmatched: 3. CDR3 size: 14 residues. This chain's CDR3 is CASSLGGQGKTQYF. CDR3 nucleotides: TGTGCCAGCAGCTTGGGGGGACAGGGAAAGACCCAGTACTTC.

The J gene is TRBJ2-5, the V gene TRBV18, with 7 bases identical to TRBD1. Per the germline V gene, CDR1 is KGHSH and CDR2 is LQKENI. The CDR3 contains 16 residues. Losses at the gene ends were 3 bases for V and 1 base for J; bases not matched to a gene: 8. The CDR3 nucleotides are TGTGCCAGCTCACCGGGTAGGGGGACAGTCCAAGAGACCCAGTACTTC. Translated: CASSPGRGTVQETQYF.

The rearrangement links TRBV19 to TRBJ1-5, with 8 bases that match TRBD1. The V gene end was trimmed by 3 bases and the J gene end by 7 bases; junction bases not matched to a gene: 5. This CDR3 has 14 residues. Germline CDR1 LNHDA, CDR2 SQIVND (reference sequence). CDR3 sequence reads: CASSMTGVGQPQHF. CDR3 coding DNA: TGTGCCAGTAGTATGACAGGGGTAGGGCAGCCCCAGCATTTT.

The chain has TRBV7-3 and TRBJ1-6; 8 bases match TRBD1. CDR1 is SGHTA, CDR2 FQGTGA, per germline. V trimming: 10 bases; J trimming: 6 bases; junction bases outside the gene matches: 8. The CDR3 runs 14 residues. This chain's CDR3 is CATQRDRGNSPLHF. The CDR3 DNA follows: TGTGCCACCCAGCGTGACAGGGGTAATTCACCCCTCCACTTT.

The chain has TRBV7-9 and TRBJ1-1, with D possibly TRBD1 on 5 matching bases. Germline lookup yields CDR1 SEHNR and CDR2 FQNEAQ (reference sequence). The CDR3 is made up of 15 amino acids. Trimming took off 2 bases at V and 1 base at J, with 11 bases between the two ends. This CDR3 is CASSLPQATNTEAFF. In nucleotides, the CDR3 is TGTGCCAGCAGCTTACCACAGGCTACGAACACTGAAGCTTTCTTT. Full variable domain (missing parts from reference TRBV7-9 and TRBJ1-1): DTGVSQNPRHKITKRGQNVTFRCDPISEHNRLYWYRQTLGQGPEFLTYFQNEAQLEKSRLLSDRFSAERPKGSFSTLEIQRTEQGDSAMYLCASSLPQATNTEAFFGQGTRLTVV.

This chain's CDR3 is CASSFLTSDTQYF. Written as DNA, the CDR3 is TGTGCCAGCAGCTTCCTTACATCCGATACGCAGTATTTT. This chain connects TRBV7-2 to TRBJ2-3; D uncertain. The V gene lost 3 bases and the J gene lost 6 bases, with 10 bases spanning the gap. The CDR3 has 13 residues. CDR1 is SGHTA and CDR2 is FQGNSA in the germline V gene.